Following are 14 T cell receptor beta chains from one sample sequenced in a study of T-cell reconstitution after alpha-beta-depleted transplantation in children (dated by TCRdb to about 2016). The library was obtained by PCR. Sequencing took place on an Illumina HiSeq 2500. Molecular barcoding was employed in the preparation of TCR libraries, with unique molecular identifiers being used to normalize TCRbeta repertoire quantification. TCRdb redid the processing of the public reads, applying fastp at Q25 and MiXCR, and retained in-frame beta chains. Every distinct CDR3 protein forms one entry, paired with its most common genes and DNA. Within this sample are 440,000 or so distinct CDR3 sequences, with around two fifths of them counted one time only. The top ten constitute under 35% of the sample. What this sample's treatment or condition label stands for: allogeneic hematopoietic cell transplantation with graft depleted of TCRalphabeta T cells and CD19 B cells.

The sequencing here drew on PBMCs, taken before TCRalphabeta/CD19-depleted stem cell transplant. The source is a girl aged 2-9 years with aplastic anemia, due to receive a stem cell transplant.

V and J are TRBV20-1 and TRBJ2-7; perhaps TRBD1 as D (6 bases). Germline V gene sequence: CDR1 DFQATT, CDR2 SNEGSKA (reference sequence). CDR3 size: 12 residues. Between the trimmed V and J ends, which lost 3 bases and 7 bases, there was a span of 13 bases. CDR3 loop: CSASPQGAEQYF. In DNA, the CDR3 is TGCAGTGCTAGCCCACAGGGAGCGGAGCAGTACTTC.

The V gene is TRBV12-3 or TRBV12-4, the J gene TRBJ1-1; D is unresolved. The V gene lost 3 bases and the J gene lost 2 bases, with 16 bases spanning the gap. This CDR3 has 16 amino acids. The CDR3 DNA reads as TGTGCCAGCAGTTTTTACGGGGTCGGTCTTAACACTGAAGCTTTCTTT. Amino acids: CASSFYGVGLNTEAFF.

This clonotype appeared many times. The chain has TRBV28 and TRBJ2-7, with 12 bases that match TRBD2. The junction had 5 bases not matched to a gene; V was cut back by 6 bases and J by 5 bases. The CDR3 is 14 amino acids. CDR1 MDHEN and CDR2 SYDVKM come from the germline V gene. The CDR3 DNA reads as TGTGCCAGCAGCGCTAGCGGGAGGGCCAACGAGCAGTACTTC. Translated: CASSASGRANEQYF. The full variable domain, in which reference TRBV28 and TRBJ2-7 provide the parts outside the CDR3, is DVKVTQSSRYLVKRTGEKVFLECVQDMDHENMFWYRQDPGLGLRLIYFSYDVKMKEKGDIPEGYSVSREKKERFSLILESASTNQTSMYLCASSASGRANEQYFGPGTRLTVT.

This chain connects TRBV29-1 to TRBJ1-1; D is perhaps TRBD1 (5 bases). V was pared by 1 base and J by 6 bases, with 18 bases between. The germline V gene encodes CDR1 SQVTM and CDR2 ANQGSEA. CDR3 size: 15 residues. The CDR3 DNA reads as TGCAGCGTTGAAGTACAGGCGAAAATTGTCGCTGAAGCTTTCTTT. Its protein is CSVEVQAKIVAEAFF.

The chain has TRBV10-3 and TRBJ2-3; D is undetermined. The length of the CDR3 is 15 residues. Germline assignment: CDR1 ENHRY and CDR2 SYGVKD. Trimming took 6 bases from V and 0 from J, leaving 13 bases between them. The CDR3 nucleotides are TGTGCCATCAGGAAGGGTACAGCTAGCACAGATACGCAGTATTTT. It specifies CAIRKGTASTDTQYF.

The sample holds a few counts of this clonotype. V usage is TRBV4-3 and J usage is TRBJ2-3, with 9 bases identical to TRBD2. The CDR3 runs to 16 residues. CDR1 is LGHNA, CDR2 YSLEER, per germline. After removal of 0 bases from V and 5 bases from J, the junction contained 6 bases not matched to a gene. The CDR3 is CASSQDSGSLGDTQYF. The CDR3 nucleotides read TGCGCCAGCAGCCAAGATAGCGGGAGCTTGGGAGATACGCAGTATTTT.

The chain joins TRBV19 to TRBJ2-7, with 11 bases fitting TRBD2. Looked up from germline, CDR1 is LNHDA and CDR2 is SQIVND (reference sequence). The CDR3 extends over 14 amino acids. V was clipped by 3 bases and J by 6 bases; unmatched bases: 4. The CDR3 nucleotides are TGTGCCAGTAGTATTTGGCTAGCGGGAGGCGAGCAGTACTTC. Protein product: CASSIWLAGGEQYF.

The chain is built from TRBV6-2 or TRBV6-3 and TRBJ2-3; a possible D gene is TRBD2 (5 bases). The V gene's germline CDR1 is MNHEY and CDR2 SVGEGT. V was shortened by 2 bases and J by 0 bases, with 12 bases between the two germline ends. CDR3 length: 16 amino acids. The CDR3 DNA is TGTGCCAGCAGTTACGGACTCCAAATGAGCACAGATACGCAGTATTTT. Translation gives CASSYGLQMSTDTQYF.

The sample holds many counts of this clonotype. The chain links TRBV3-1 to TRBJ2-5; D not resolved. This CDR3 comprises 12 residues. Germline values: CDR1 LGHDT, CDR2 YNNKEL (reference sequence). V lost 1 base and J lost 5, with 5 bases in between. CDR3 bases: TGTGCCAGCAGCCAAGCGAGGGAGACCCAGTACTTC. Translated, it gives CASSQARETQYF.

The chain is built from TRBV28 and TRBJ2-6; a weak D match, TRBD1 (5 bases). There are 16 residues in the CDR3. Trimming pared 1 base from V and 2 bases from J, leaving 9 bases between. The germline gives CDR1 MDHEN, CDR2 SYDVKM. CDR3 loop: CASSLFLTAGANVLTF. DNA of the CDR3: TGTGCCAGCAGTTTATTCCTGACAGCTGGGGCCAACGTCCTGACTTTC.

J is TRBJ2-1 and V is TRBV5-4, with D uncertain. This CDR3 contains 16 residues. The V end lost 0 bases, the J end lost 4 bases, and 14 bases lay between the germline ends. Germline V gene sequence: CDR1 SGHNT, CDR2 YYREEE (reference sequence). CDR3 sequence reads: CASSLVGFGRYNEQFF. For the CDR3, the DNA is TGTGCCAGCAGCTTGGTCGGTTTCGGGCGTTACAATGAGCAGTTCTTC.

The CDR3 DNA reads TGTGCTAGTGCCCCATCGGGGCTAAGTGGAAACACCATATATTTT. This encodes CASAPSGLSGNTIYF. The genes are TRBV12-5 and TRBJ1-3, with D possibly matching TRBD1 (5 bases). CDR1 and CDR2 from the germline V gene are LGHNT and FRNRAP. V was cut by 7 bases and J by 3 bases, with 16 bases left in between. The length of the CDR3 is 15 residues. Looking up the rest from reference TRBV12-5 and TRBJ1-3 gives the full variable domain: DARVTQTPRHKVTEMGQEVTMRCQPILGHNTVFWYRQTMMQGLELLAYFRNRAPLDDSGMPKDRFSAEMPDATLATLKIQPSEPRDSAVYFCASAPSGLSGNTIYFGEGSWLTVV.

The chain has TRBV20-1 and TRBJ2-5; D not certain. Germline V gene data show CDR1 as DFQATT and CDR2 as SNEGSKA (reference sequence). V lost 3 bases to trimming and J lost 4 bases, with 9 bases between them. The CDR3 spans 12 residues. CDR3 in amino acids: CSARPQVETQYF. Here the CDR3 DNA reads TGCAGTGCTAGGCCCCAAGTAGAGACCCAGTACTTC.

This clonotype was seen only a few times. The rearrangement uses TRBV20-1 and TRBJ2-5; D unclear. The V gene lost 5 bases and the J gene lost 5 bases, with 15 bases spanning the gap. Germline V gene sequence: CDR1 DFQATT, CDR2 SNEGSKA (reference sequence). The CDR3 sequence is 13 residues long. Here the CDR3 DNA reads TGCAGTGCTCCGGGCCTCCAATCGGAGACCCAGTACTTC. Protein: CSAPGLQSETQYF.